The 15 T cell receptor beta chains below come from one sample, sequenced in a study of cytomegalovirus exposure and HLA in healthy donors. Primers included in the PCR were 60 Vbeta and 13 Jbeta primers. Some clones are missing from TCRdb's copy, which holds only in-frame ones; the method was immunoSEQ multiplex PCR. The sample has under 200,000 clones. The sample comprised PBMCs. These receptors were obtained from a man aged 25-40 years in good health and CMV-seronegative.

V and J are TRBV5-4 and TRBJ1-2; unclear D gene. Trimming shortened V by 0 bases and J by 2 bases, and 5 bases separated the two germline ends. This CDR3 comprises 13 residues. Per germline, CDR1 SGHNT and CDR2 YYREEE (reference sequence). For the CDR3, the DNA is TGTGCCAGCAGCTTGGCCAGGAACTATGGCTACACCTTC. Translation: CASSLARNYGYTF. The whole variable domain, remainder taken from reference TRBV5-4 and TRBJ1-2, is ETGVTQSPTHLIKTRGQQVTLRCSSQSGHNTVSWYQQALGQGPQFIFQYYREEENGRGNFPPRFSGLQFPNYSSELNVNALELDDSALYLCASSLARNYGYTFGSGTRLTVV.

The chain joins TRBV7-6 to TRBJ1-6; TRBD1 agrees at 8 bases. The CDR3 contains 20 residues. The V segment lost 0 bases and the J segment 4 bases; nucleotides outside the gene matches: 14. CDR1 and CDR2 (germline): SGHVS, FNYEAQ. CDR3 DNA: TGTGCCAGCAGCTTAGCGGGGGGGGCCGGGACAGGATCGTATAATTCACCCCTCCACTTT. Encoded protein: CASSLAGGAGTGSYNSPLHF.

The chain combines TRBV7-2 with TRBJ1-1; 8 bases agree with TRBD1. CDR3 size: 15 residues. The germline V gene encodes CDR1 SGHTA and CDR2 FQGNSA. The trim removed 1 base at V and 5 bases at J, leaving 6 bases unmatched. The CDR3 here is CASSLEWTGRTEAFF. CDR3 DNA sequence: TGTGCCAGCAGCTTAGAATGGACAGGGAGGACTGAAGCTTTCTTT.

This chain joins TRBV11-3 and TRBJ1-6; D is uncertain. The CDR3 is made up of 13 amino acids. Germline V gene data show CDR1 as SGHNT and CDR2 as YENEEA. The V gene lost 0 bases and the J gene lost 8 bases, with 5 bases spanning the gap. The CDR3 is CASSLDQYSPLHF. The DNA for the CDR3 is TGTGCCAGCAGCTTAGATCAGTATTCACCCCTCCACTTT.

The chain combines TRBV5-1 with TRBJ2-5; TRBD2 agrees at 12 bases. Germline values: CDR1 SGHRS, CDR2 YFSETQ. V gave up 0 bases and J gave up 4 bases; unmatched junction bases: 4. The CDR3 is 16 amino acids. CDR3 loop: CASSLETSGSGETQYF. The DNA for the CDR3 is TGCGCCAGCAGCTTGGAGACTAGCGGGAGTGGAGAGACCCAGTACTTC.

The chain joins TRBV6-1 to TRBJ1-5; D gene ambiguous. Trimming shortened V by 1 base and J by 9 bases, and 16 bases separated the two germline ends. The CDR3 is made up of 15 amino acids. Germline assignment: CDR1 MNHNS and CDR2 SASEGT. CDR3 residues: CASSEVLKPAPPQHF. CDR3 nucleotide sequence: TGTGCCAGCAGTGAAGTTCTAAAGCCTGCGCCGCCCCAGCATTTT.

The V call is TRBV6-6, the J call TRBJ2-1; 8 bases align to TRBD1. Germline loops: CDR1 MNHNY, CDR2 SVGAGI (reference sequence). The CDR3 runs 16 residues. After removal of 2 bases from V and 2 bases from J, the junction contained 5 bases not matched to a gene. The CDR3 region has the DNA TGTGCCAGCAGTTACGCCAGGGGGCCTCCCTACAATGAGCAGTTCTTC. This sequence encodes CASSYARGPPYNEQFF.

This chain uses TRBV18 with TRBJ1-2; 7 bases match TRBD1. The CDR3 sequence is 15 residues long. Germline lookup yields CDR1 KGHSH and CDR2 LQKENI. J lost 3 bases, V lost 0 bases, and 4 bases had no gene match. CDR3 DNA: TGTGCCAGCTCACCACCGGGGACAGACCACTATGGCTACACCTTC. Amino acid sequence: CASSPPGTDHYGYTF. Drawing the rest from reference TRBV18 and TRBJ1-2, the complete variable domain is NAGVMQNPRHLVRRRGQEARLRCSPMKGHSHVYWYRQLPEEGLKFMVYLQKENIIDESGMPKERFSAEFPKEGPSILRIQQVVRGDSAAYFCASSPPGTDHYGYTFGSGTRLTVV.

CDR3 in amino acids: CASSGLSGVDYGYTF. Here the CDR3 DNA reads TGTGCCAGCAGTGGATTGTCAGGGGTGGACTATGGCTACACCTTC. V usage is TRBV2 and J usage is TRBJ1-2, with TRBD1 as a possible D gene (6 bases). The V end lost 4 bases, the J end lost 3 bases, and 15 bases lay between the germline ends. Germline values: CDR1 SNHLY, CDR2 FYNNEI. This CDR3 spans 15 amino acids.

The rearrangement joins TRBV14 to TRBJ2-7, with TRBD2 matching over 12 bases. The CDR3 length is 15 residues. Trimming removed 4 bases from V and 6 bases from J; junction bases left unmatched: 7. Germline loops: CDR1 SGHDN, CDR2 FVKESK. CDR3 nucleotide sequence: TGTGCCAGCAGCCGCCGACTAGCGGGGGTGAGCGAGCAGTACTTC. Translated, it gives CASSRRLAGVSEQYF.

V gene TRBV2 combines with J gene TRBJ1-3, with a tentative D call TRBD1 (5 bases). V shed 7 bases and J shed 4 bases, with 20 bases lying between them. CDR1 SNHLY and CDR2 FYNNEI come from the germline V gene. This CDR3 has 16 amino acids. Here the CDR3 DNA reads TGTGCCAGCACCCCCACTACACGGGGGTGGGGAAACACCATATATTTT. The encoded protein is CASTPTTRGWGNTIYF.

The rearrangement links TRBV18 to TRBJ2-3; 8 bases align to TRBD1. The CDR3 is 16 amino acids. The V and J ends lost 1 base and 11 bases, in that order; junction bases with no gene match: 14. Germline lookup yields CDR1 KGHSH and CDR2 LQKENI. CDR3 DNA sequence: TGTGCCAGCTCACCACAGGGAGGACAGGGCGATGCGGGGCAGTATTTT. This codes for CASSPQGGQGDAGQYF.

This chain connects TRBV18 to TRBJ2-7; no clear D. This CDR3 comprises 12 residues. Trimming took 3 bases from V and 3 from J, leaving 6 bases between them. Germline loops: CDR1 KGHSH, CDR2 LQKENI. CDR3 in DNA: TGTGCCAGCTCACCCGAGATCTACGAGCAGTACTTC. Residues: CASSPEIYEQYF.

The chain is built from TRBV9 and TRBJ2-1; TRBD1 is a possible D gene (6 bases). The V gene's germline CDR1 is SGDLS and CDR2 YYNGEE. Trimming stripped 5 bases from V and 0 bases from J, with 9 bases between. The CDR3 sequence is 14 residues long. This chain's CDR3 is CASSDRSSYNEQFF. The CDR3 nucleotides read TGTGCCAGCAGTGACAGGAGCTCCTACAATGAGCAGTTCTTC.

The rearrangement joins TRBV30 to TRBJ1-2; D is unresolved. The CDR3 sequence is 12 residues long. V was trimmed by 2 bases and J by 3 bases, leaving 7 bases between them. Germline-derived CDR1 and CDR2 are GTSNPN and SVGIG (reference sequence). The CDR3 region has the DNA TGTGCCTGGAGTATGGAGTACTATGGCTACACCTTC. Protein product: CAWSMEYYGYTF.